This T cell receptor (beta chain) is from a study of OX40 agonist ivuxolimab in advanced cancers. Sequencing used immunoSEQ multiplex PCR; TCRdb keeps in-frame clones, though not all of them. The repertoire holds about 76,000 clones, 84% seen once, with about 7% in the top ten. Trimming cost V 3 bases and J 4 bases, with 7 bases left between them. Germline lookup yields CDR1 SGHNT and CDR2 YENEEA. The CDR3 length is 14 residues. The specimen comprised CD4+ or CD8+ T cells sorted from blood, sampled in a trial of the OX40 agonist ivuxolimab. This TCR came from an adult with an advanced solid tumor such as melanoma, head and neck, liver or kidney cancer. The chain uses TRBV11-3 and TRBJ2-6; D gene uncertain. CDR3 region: CASSFGSGANVLTF. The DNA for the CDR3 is TGTGCCAGCAGCTTTGGATCGGGGGCCAACGTCCTGACTTTC. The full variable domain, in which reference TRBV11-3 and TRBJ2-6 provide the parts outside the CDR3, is EAGVVQSPRYKIIEKKQPVAFWCNPISGHNTLYWYLQNLGQGPELLIRYENEEAVDDSQLPKDRFSAERLKGVDSTLKIQPAELGDSAVYLCASSFGSGANVLTFGAGSRLTVL.